This passage covers 5 T cell receptor beta chains from one sample sequenced in a study of T cell responses to AZD1222 COVID-19 vaccine (dated by TCRdb to the early 2020s). This specimen's time point label, interpreted: about 28 days (+/-7) after the second vaccine dose. Library construction relied on the immunoSEQ multiplex PCR assay. TCRdb retrieved this table from immuneACCESS and kept in-frame rearrangements only. Not all clones are present; in checked studies, unresolved V genes account for under half, and no reason is known for the remainder. This sample holds 120,000 or so clones; roughly nine tenths were observed only once. 3% of the sample is in the top ten clones. Material: peripheral blood, obtained 28 days after the second AZD1222 dose. These receptors were collected from an adult who received the AZD1222 COVID-19 vaccine.

This sequence joins TRBV11-2 and TRBJ1-1; D is perhaps TRBD1 (5 bases). The CDR3 contains 12 residues. Germline assignment: CDR1 SGHAT and CDR2 FQNNGV. V was cut by 4 bases and J by 7 bases, with 10 bases left in between. The CDR3 reads CASSSGGLEAFF. Written as DNA, the CDR3 is TGTGCCAGCAGCTCGGGGGGTCTTGAAGCTTTCTTT. Based on the CDR3 plus reference TRBV11-2 and TRBJ1-1, the full variable domain is EAGVAQSPRYKIIEKRQSVAFWCNPISGHATLYWYQQILGQGPKLLIQFQNNGVVDDSQLPKDRFSAERLKGVDSTLKIQPAKLEDSAVYLCASSSGGLEAFFGQGTRLTVV.

The J gene is TRBJ1-2, the V gene TRBV5-4, with 8 nucleotides matching TRBD1. In germline, CDR1 is SGHNT, CDR2 YYREEE (reference sequence). The V segment lost 0 bases and the J segment 3 bases; nucleotides outside the gene matches: 7. The CDR3 extends over 16 amino acids. For the CDR3, the DNA is TGTGCCAGCAGCTTGGGTCTGCAGGGGGCATACTATGGCTACACCTTC. It codes for CASSLGLQGAYYGYTF.

V gene TRBV5-4 combines with J gene TRBJ2-3, with TRBD2 identical over 7 bases. CDR3 length: 15 amino acids. With V trimmed by 5 bases and J by 3 bases, 9 bases remained unmatched. Germline CDR1 is SGHNT and CDR2 is YYREEE (reference sequence). Written as DNA, the CDR3 is TGTGCCAGCAGTTGGGGGGGACCTACGACAGATACGCAGTATTTT. Encoded protein: CASSWGGPTTDTQYF.

This chain uses TRBV20-1 with TRBJ2-7, with a weak D call TRBD2 (5 bases). V was clipped by 3 bases and J by 5 bases, with 8 bases between them. This CDR3 region has 11 residues. Germline CDR1 and CDR2: DFQATT and SNEGSKA (reference sequence). The CDR3 coding sequence is TGCAGTGCTAGTTGGCGGGACGAGCAGTACTTC. This gives the protein CSASWRDEQYF.

The chain uses TRBV7-2 and TRBJ1-1; no definite D call. There are 15 residues in the CDR3. Germline values: CDR1 SGHTA, CDR2 FQGNSA. V dropped 5 bases and J dropped 2 bases, with 15 bases sitting between them. The CDR3 here is CASSPGGAGNTEAFF. CDR3 sequence (DNA): TGTGCCAGCAGCCCCGGCGGCGCAGGAAACACTGAAGCTTTCTTT. Full variable domain (remainder filled in from reference TRBV7-2 and TRBJ1-1): GAGVSQSPSNKVTEKGKDVELRCDPISGHTALYWYRQSLGQGLEFLIYFQGNSAPDKSGLPSDRFSAERTGGSVSTLTIQRTQQEDSAVYLCASSPGGAGNTEAFFGQGTRLTVV.